Below, 22 T cell receptor beta chains from the same sample are listed, as sequenced in a study of tumor and adjacent non-tumor tissue in lung cancer. No cell sorting was done before RNA was extracted from the tissue. Three rounds of nested PCR, following a modified ARM-PCR protocol, produced the TCRbeta library. TCRdb itself ran the multiplex PCR reads through MiXCR, one entry per CDR3 protein. The repertoire consists of about 110,000 distinct CDR3 sequences, with around 82% occurring once and the leading ten covering roughly 20%. Sequencing was done on a sample of lung tumor tissue. These receptors came from a man aged 65-85 years with non-small cell lung cancer.

Concerning this clonotype: A much larger clone differs from this one at a single base, so this may be a read error. This chain connects TRBV28 to TRBJ1-2; a possible D gene is TRBD1 (5 bases). Deletions cut 3 bases from V and 8 bases from J, with 13 bases between. CDR1 is MDHEN and CDR2 is SYDVKM in the germline V gene. The CDR3 runs to 13 residues. CDR3 bases: TGTGCCAGCAGTTTTGGCAGGGTATTGGGCTACACCTTC. It codes for CASSFGRVLGYTF.

This clonotype came up a few times. The junction does not match germline at one end; this may be a read error. This sequence joins TRBV28 and TRBJ2-7; D gene uncertain. Per germline, CDR1 MDHEN and CDR2 SYDVKM. This CDR3 has 15 amino acids. The CDR3 spells CASNRPVLGAYEQYF. In DNA form, the CDR3 reads TGTGCCAGCAATCGCCCGGTGCTAGGTGCCTACGAGCAGTATTTC.

In its sample, this clonotype was seen a few times. Being one base from a much bigger clone, this may be a read error. The chain recombines TRBV29-1 with TRBJ2-3; TRBD2 matches 8 bases. The germline CDR1 and CDR2 sequences are SQVTM and ANQGSEA. The CDR3 is 13 amino acids. The CDR3 loop reads CNAEAGGKDTQYF. The CDR3 DNA reads TGCAACGCTGAGGCGGGGGGAAAAGATACGCAGTATTTT.

The chain couples TRBV7-6 to TRBJ1-1; D not resolved. This CDR3 comprises 14 residues. CDR1 SGHVS and CDR2 FNYEAQ come from the germline V gene. With 8 bases removed from V and 0 bases from J, the gap between germline ends came to 13 bases. The CDR3 protein is CASCPSHLNTEAFF. The CDR3 nucleotides read TGTGCCAGCTGCCCTAGCCACTTGAACACTGAAGCTTTCTTT.

For this clonotype: A read error is likely, as this CDR3 ends without the conserved phenylalanine or tryptophan. The DNA is left out, because the CDR3 cannot be placed on it with certainty; the CDR3 is given as TCRdb lists it. This rearrangement joins TRBV5-6 to TRBJ2-5. Germline V gene data show CDR1 as SGHDT and CDR2 as YYEEEE. The length of the CDR3 is 13 amino acids, counting both ends. This CDR3 is CASSPKSWETQYL.

In the case of this clonotype: Given the absence of the conserved phenylalanine or tryptophan at the CDR3 end, a read error is likely. The chain couples TRBV28 to TRBJ2-7; a weak D match, TRBD2 (5 bases). The CDR3 length is 14 residues. CDR1 is MDHEN, CDR2 SYDVKM, per germline. CDR3 in amino acids: CATITRDRTYGQYI. The CDR3 bases are TGTGCCACCATAACCCGGGATAGGACCTACGGGCAGTACATC.

The chain links TRBV2 to TRBJ2-7; D is undetermined. Germline CDR1 SNHLY, CDR2 FYNNEI. The V and J ends lost 6 bases and 8 bases respectively, with 14 bases between them. This CDR3 region has 12 residues. DNA of the CDR3: TGTGCCAGCAGGAAAGAGAGTTACAAGCAGTACTTC. Its translation: CASRKESYKQYF.

V gene TRBV6-2 or TRBV6-3 combines with J gene TRBJ2-7, with D uncertain. CDR3 length: 14 amino acids. Trimming left V 6 bases short and J 3 bases short, with 15 bases between. Germline CDR1 is MNHEY and CDR2 is SVGEGT. The CDR3: CASRLTLGFYEQYV. The CDR3 DNA reads TGTGCCAGCAGACTGACGCTGGGGTTCTACGAGCAGTACGTC.

This clonotype showed up many times. This chain uses TRBV28 with TRBJ1-2; tentative D call: TRBD1 (6 bases). The V gene lost 6 bases and the J gene lost 4 bases, with 12 bases spanning the gap. The CDR3 covers 13 residues. CDR1 and CDR2 (germline): MDHEN, SYDVKM. In DNA form, the CDR3 reads TGTGCCAGCAGCACGGACAGATTCTATGGCTACACCTTC. It yields the protein CASSTDRFYGYTF.

With regard to this clonotype: Given the absence of the conserved phenylalanine or tryptophan at the CDR3 end, a read error is likely. The V call is TRBV11-2, the J call TRBJ2-7; the D is unclear. The CDR3 extends over 13 amino acids. From germline, CDR1 is SGHAT and CDR2 FQNNGV. Trimming removed 5 bases from V and 8 bases from J, with 16 bases in between. The CDR3 here is CASSRWTERKQYS. As DNA, the CDR3 is TGTGCCAGCAGCCGATGGACCGAGCGCAAGCAGTACTCC.

This clonotype counts as medium-sized. The CDR3 DNA follows: TGTGCCAGCAGTTTTCCCAGGGGCTATGGCTACACCTTC. Protein: CASSFPRGYGYTF. V is TRBV12-3 or TRBV12-4 and J is TRBJ1-2, with D possibly being TRBD1 (6 bases). The CDR3 extends over 13 amino acids. V was pared by 3 bases and J by 4 bases, with 9 bases between.

The chain couples TRBV11-2 to TRBJ2-3; a possible D gene is TRBD1 (5 bases). Germline loops: CDR1 SGHAT, CDR2 FQNNGV. The CDR3 extends over 14 amino acids. The CDR3 DNA is TGTATCAGTAACCTAACCCCAGGGTCAAATACGCAGTATTTT. Its protein product is CISNLTPGSNTQYF.

Turning to this clonotype: At one end, the junction sequence differs from germline, possibly due to a read error. The chain has TRBV6-5 and TRBJ1-2, with 9 bases aligning to TRBD1. From germline, CDR1 is MNHEY and CDR2 SVGAGI. This CDR3 spans 16 amino acids. CDR3: CASSYSGTGQMSGYTF. CDR3 nucleotides: TGCGCCAGCAGTTACTCCGGGACAGGGCAGATGAGTGGCTACACCTTC.

The chain is built from TRBV4-3 and TRBJ2-1; the D call may be TRBD1 or TRBD2 (5 bases each). In germline, CDR1 is LGHNA, CDR2 YSLEER. The V and J ends lost 2 bases and 4 bases respectively, with 18 bases between them. This CDR3 has 17 residues. This CDR3 reads CASSQNPRGAKYNEQFF. The DNA for the CDR3 is TGCGCCAGCAGCCAAAACCCAAGGGGAGCTAAATACAATGAGCAGTTCTTC.

This chain connects TRBV2 to TRBJ1-2; unclear D gene. Germline assignment: CDR1 SNHLY and CDR2 FYNNEI. The CDR3 is made up of 12 amino acids. The germline V and J ends were trimmed by 10 bases and 3 bases, with 12 bases remaining between them. The CDR3 coding sequence is TGTGCCATTCTAGGGCTGCACTATGGCTACACCTTC. It yields the protein CAILGLHYGYTF.

In regard to this clonotype: One junction end disagrees with the germline gene, perhaps due to a read error. The V and J genes are TRBV10-2 and TRBJ2-7; TRBD2 might be the D (6 bases). The CDR3 spans 14 residues. CDR1 is WSHSY and CDR2 is SAAADI in the germline V gene. CDR3 DNA sequence: TGCGTCAGCAGACAAGCCGGGACTTGGGACGAGCAGTACTTC. This encodes CVSRQAGTWDEQYF.

A word on this clonotype: Compared with germline, one end of the junction differs, possibly owing to a read error. In DNA form, the CDR3 reads TGTGCCAGGAGTTTAGCCCGAAACACTGAAGTTTTCTTT. It specifies CARSLARNTEVFF. The gene calls are TRBV12-3 or TRBV12-4 and TRBJ1-1; D call uncertain. The CDR3 loop spans 13 amino acids.

Comments on this clonotype: A single base separates this from a much larger clone, so it may be a read error. The V and J genes are TRBV20-1 and TRBJ2-3; D is possibly TRBD1 (6 bases). Trimming left V 7 bases short and J 4 bases short, with 18 bases between. The CDR3 contains 14 residues. CDR1 and CDR2 from the germline V gene are DFQATT and SNEGSKA (reference sequence). The CDR3 is CSVPGHGAPDTQYF. The CDR3, as DNA: TGCAGTGTCCCGGGACATGGGGCTCCAGATACGCAGTATTTT.

The chain employs TRBV5-5 and TRBJ2-1; no clear D. V lost 0 bases and J 8 bases, leaving 9 bases between the germline ends. Germline values: CDR1 SGHKS, CDR2 YYEKEE (reference sequence). The CDR3 is 13 amino acids. DNA of the CDR3: TGTGCCAGCAGCTTGGCCGGTCACTATGAGCAGTTCTTC. Its protein product is CASSLAGHYEQFF.

At least ten counts were recorded for this clonotype. The chain recombines TRBV6-1 with TRBJ1-5, with 8 bases identical to TRBD1. V dropped 9 bases and J dropped 4; count of bases not matched to a gene: 2. CDR1 and CDR2 from the germline V gene are MNHNS and SASEGT. The CDR3 length is 12 residues. The CDR3 reads CASWTGNQPQHF. CDR3 DNA sequence: TGTGCCAGTTGGACAGGGAATCAGCCCCAGCATTTT.

On this clonotype itself: This likely comes from a read error, as the CDR3 has no conserved phenylalanine or tryptophan at its end. The CDR3: CVSSNPGHRRAGAFI. The CDR3 nucleotides are TGTGTCAGCAGTAACCCGGGACATCGAAGGGCGGGAGCTTTCATT. J is TRBJ1-1 and V is TRBV6-2 or TRBV6-3, with D maybe TRBD1 (6 bases). The germline V gene encodes CDR1 MNHEY and CDR2 SVGEGT. The CDR3 is 15 amino acids.

The rearrangement joins TRBV6-5 to TRBJ1-3; D is unclear. Trimming cost V 10 bases and J 1 base, with 14 bases left between them. The length of the CDR3 is 14 residues. CDR1 is MNHEY and CDR2 is SVGAGI in the germline V gene. The CDR3 region has the DNA TGTGCCATCAGCAGGACGGCTTCTGGAAACACCATATATTTT. Amino acid sequence: CAISRTASGNTIYF.